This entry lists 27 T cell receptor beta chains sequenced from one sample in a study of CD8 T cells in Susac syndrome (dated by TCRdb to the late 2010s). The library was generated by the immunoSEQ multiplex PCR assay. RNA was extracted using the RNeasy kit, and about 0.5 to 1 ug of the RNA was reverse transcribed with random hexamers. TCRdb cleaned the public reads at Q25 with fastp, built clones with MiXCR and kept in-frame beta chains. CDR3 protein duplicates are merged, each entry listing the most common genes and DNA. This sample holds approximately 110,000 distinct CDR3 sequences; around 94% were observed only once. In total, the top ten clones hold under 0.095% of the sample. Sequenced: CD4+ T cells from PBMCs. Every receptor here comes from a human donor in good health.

CDR3 bases: TGTGCCAGCAGCTTTACTGCCAAGGATACGCAGTATTTT. Translation: CASSFTAKDTQYF. J is TRBJ2-3 and V is TRBV5-6; D is ambiguous. This CDR3 comprises 13 residues. Germline V gene lookup returns CDR1 SGHDT and CDR2 YYEEEE. The V end was cut by 2 bases, the J end by 6 bases, with 10 bases between.

CDR3 nucleotide sequence: TGCAGTGCTAGAGATTATGGACAGGGATGGACTGAAGCTTTCTTT. Translated, it gives CSARDYGQGWTEAFF. The rearrangement joins TRBV20-1 to TRBJ1-1; 8 nucleotides agree with TRBD1. The germline V gene has CDR1 DFQATT and CDR2 SNEGSKA (reference sequence). There are 15 residues in the CDR3. After removal of 0 bases from V and 5 bases from J, the junction contained 8 bases not matched to a gene.

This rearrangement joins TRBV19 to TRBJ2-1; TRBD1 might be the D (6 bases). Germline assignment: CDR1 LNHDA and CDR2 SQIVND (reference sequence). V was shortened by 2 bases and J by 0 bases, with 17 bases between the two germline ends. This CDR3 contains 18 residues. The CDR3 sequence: CASSIWAGARSSYNEQFF. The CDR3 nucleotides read TGTGCCAGTAGTATATGGGCAGGGGCTAGAAGCTCCTACAATGAGCAGTTCTTC.

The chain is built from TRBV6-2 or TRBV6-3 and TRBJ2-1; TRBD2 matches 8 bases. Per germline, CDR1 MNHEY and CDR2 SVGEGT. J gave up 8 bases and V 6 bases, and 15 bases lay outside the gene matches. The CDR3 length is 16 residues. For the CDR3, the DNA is TGTGCCAGCAGCCCTATGGACGGGAGGGCCGCATATGAGCAGTTCTTC. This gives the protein CASSPMDGRAAYEQFF.

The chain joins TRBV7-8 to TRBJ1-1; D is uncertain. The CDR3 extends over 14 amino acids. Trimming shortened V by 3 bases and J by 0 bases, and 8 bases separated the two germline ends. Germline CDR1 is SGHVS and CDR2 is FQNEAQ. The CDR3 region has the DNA TGTGCCAGCAGCTTGCCCCAGCTGAACACTGAAGCTTTCTTT. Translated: CASSLPQLNTEAFF.

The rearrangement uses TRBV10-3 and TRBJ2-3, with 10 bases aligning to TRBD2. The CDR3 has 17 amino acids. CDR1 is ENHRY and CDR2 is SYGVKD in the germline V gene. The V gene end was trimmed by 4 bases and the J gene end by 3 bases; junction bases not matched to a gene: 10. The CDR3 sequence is CAISAFLAGVGTDTQYF. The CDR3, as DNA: TGTGCCATCAGTGCCTTCCTAGCGGGAGTTGGGACAGATACGCAGTATTTT.

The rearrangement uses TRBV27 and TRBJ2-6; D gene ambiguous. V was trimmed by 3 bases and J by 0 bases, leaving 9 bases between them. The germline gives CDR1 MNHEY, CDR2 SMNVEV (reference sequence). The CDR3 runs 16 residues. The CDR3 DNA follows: TGTGCCAGCAGTTTCGCCCATATCTCTGGGGCCAACGTCCTGACTTTC. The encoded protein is CASSFAHISGANVLTF.

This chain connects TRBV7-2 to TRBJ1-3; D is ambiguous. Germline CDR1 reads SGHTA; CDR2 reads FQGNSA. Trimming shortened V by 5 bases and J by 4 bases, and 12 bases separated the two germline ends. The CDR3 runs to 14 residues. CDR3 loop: CASSPRASGNTIYF. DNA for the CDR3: TGTGCCAGCAGCCCTCGGGCCTCAGGAAACACCATATATTTT.

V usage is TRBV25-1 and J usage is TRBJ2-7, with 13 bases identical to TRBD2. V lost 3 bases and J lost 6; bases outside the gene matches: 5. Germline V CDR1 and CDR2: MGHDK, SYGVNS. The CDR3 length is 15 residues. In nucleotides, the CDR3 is TGTGCCAGCAGTGACAGGACTAGCGGGAGATCCGAGCAGTACTTC. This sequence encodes CASSDRTSGRSEQYF.

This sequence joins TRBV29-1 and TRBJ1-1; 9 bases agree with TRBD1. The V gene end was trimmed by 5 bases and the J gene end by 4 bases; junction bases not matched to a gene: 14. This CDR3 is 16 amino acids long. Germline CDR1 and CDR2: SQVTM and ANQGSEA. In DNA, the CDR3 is TGCAGCGTTCCGAATTTGGGACAGGGAGAAACCACTGAAGCTTTCTTT. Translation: CSVPNLGQGETTEAFF.

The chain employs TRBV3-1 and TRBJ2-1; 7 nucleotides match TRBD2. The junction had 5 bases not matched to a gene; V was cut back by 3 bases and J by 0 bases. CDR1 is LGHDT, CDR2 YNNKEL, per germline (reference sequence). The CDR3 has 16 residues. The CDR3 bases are TGTGCCAGCAGCCAGAGCGGGGTTAGCTCCTACAATGAGCAGTTCTTC. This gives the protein CASSQSGVSSYNEQFF.

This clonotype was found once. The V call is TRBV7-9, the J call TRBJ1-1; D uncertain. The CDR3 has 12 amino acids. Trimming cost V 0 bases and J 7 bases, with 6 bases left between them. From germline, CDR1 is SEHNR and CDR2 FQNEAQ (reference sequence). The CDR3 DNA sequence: TGTGCCAGCAGCTTAGCAGCGGTTGAAGCTTTCTTT. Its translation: CASSLAAVEAFF.

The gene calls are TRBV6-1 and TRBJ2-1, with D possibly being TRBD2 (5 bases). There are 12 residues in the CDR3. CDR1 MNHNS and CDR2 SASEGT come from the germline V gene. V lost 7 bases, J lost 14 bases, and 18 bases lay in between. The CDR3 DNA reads TGTGCCAGCACCACCATTCCTACGGAGGAGTTCTTC. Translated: CASTTIPTEEFF.

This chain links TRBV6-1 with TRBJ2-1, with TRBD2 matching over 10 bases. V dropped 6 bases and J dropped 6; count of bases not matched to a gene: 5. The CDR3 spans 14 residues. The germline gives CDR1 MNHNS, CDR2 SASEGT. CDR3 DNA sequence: TGTGCCAGCAGAGCCGGGACTAGCGCCAATGAGCAGTTCTTC. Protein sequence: CASRAGTSANEQFF.

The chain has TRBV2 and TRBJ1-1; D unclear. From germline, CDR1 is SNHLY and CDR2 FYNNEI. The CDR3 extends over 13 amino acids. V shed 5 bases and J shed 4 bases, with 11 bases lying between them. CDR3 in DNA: TGTGCCAGCAGTTGGATGGAGAGCACTGAAGCTTTCTTT. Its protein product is CASSWMESTEAFF.

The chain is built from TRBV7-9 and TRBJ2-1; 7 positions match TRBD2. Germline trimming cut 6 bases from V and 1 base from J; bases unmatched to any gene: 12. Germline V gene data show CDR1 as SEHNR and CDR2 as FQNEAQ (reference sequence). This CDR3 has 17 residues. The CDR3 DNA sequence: TGTGCCAGCAGTTCGTTCGGCGGGGGAGGATCCTACAATGAGCAGTTCTTC. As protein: CASSSFGGGGSYNEQFF.

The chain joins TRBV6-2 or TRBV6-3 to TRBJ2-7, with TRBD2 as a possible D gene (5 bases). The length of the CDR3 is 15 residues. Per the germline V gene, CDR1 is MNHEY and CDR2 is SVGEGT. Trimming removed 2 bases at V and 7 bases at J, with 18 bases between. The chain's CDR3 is CASSYNLASGSEQYF. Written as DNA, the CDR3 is TGTGCCAGCAGTTACAACTTGGCCAGCGGCAGTGAGCAGTACTTC.

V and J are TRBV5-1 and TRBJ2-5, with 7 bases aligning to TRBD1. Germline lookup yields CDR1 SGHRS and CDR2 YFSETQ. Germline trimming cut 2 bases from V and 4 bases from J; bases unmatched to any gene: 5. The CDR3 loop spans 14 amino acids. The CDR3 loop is CASSLQGRAETQYF. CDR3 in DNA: TGCGCCAGCAGCTTACAGGGGCGGGCAGAGACCCAGTACTTC.

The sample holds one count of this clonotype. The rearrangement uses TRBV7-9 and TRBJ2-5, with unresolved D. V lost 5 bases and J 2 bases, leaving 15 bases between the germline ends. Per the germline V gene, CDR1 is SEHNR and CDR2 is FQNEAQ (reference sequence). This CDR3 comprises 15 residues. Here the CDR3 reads CASSPLRAPQETQYF. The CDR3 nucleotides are TGTGCCAGCAGCCCCCTCCGGGCCCCACAAGAGACCCAGTACTTC.

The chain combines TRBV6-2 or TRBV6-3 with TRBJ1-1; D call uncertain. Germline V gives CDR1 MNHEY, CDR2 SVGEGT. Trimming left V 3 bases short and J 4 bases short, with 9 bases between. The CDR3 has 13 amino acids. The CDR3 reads CASSYRATTEAFF. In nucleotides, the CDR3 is TGTGCCAGCAGTTATCGGGCCACCACTGAAGCTTTCTTT.

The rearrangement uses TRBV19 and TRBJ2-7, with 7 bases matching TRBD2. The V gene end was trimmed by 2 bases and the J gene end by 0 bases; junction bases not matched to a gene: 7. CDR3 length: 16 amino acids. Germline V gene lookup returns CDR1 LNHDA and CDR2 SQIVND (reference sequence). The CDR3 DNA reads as TGTGCCAGTAGTATAATTGGGACTACGCGCTCCTACGAGCAGTACTTC. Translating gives CASSIIGTTRSYEQYF.

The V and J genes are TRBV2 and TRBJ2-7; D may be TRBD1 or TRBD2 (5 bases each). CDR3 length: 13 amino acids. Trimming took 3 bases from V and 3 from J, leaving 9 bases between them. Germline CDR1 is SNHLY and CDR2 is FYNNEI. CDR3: CASSDLGVYEQYF. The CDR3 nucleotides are TGTGCCAGCAGTGACCTGGGGGTCTACGAGCAGTACTTC.

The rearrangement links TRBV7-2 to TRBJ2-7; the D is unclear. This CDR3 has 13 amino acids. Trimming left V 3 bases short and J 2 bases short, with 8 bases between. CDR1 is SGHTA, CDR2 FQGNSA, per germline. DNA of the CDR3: TGTGCCAGCAGCTTTATGTTGGCCTACGAGCAGTACTTC. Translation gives CASSFMLAYEQYF.

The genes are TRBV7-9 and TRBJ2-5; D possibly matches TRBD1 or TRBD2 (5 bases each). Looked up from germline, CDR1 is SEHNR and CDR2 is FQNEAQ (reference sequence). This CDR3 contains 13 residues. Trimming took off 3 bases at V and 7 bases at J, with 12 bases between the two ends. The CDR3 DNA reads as TGTGCCAGCAGCTTGGGGGTAATGGGGACCCAGTACTTC. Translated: CASSLGVMGTQYF.

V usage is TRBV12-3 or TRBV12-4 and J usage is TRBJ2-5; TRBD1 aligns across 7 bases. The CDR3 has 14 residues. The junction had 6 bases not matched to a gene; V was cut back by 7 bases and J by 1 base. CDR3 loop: CASTTDRAQETQYF. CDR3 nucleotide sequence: TGTGCCAGCACCACCGACAGGGCCCAAGAGACCCAGTACTTC.

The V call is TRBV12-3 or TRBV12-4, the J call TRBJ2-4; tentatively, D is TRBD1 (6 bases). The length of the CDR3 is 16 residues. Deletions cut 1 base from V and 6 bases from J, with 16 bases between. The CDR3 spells CASSLGVGFRGNIQYF. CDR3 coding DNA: TGTGCCAGCAGTTTAGGTGTGGGGTTCAGGGGAAACATTCAGTACTTC.

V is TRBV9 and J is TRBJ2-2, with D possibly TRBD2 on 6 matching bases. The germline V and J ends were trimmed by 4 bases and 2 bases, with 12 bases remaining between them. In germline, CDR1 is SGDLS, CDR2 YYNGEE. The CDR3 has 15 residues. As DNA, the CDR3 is TGTGCCAGCAGCTCAGAGGCGGGAAACACCGGGGAGCTGTTTTTT. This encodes CASSSEAGNTGELFF.